A single sample is the source of the 17 T cell receptor beta chains below, sequenced in a study of monozygotic twins with inflammatory bowel disease (dated by TCRdb to the late 2010s). Receptor amplification or capture employed 5' RACE. Sequencing relied on an Illumina HiSeq 2500. Through TCRdb reprocessing, the reads give one entry per CDR3 protein sequence; DNA is omitted. The sample table includes about 300,000 distinct CDR3 sequences. The top ten clonotypes cover over 5% of the sample. The material sequenced was blood. Receptors originate from a human donor with ulcerative colitis or Crohn's disease, or a healthy co-twin of an affected twin (not recorded which).

The J gene is TRBJ1-6, the V gene TRBV7-6; TCRdb lists TRBD1, though no DNA is available to test this call. The CDR3 runs 16 residues. CDR1 and CDR2 from the germline V gene are SGHVS and FNYEAQ. The CDR3: CASSLEDPGNNSPLHF.

The rearrangement uses TRBV19 and TRBJ2-1; TCRdb picks TRBD2, but there is no DNA to check that call. Germline V CDR1 and CDR2: LNHDA, SQIVND (reference sequence). The CDR3 covers 16 residues. Here the CDR3 reads CASSIRASGGSNEQFF.

The chain has TRBV30 and TRBJ1-5. Germline V CDR1 and CDR2: GTSNPN, SVGIG (reference sequence). The CDR3 loop spans 15 amino acids. The CDR3 reads CAWSVAGYSNQPQHF.

The chain recombines TRBV30 with TRBJ2-6. Germline lookup yields CDR1 GTSNPN and CDR2 SVGIG (reference sequence). This CDR3 contains 14 residues. The CDR3 sequence is CAWSVVSGANVLTF.

This chain joins TRBV7-9 and TRBJ2-7. The CDR3 contains 12 residues. The germline V gene has CDR1 SEHNR and CDR2 FQNEAQ (reference sequence). The CDR3 loop is CASSSQLREQYF.

The chain combines TRBV20-1 with TRBJ2-7; there is no DNA to check the TCRdb D call of TRBD2. This CDR3 contains 15 residues. The germline CDR1 and CDR2 sequences are DFQATT and SNEGSKA (reference sequence). This CDR3 is CSARDGRSPSYEQYF.

The chain carries TRBV3-1 and TRBJ1-1. This CDR3 spans 15 amino acids. The germline CDR1 and CDR2 sequences are LGHDT and YNNKEL (reference sequence). CDR3 sequence: CASSQSGGQNTEAFF.

The rearrangement joins TRBV29-1 to TRBJ2-1; TCRdb returns TRBD1, unconfirmable since there is no DNA. The CDR3 has 14 residues. Germline V gene lookup returns CDR1 SQVTM and CDR2 ANQGSEA. The CDR3 reads CSVEDLGTQDEQFF.

This chain uses TRBV20-1 with TRBJ2-7; TCRdb lists TRBD1, though no DNA is available to test this call. Germline lookup yields CDR1 DFQATT and CDR2 SNEGSKA (reference sequence). The CDR3 is made up of 12 amino acids. CDR3 sequence: CSAALTGYEQYF.

This CDR3 is CASRKGDMRDSNQPQHF. The chain employs TRBV5-5 and TRBJ1-5; TCRdb selects TRBD1, and the lack of DNA leaves this call unchecked. The CDR3 is 17 amino acids. Germline CDR1 is SGHKS and CDR2 is YYEKEE (reference sequence). Full variable domain (missing parts from reference TRBV5-5 and TRBJ1-5): DAGVTQSPTHLIKTRGQQVTLRCSPISGHKSVSWYQQVLGQGPQFIFQYYEKEERGRGNFPDRFSARQFPNYSSELNVNALLLGDSALYLCASRKGDMRDSNQPQHFGDGTRLSIL.

This chain links TRBV28 with TRBJ2-5; as DNA is missing, the TRBD1 call by TCRdb cannot be tested. Germline CDR1 and CDR2: MDHEN and SYDVKM. The length of the CDR3 is 15 residues. This CDR3 is CASSIAGRQQETQYF. Looking up the rest from reference TRBV28 and TRBJ2-5 gives the full variable domain: DVKVTQSSRYLVKRTGEKVFLECVQDMDHENMFWYRQDPGLGLRLIYFSYDVKMKEKGDIPEGYSVSREKKERFSLILESASTNQTSMYLCASSIAGRQQETQYFGPGTRLLVL.

The chain employs TRBV28 and TRBJ2-5; TCRdb proposes TRBD1, but this gene call is untestable without DNA. This CDR3 has 16 amino acids. CDR1 and CDR2 from the germline V gene are MDHEN and SYDVKM. CDR3: CASRAMGGHFQETQYF.

J is TRBJ2-1 and V is TRBV15. The CDR3 consists of 11 residues. Germline CDR1 and CDR2: LNHNV and YYDKDF (reference sequence). This chain's CDR3 is CATRRRNEQFF. Complete variable domain (other parts from reference TRBV15 and TRBJ2-1): DAMVIQNPRYQVTQFGKPVTLSCSQTLNHNVMYWYQQKSSQAPKLLFHYYDKDFNNEADTPDNFQSRRPNTSFCFLDIRSPGLGDTAMYLCATRRRNEQFFGPGTRLTVL.

This chain joins TRBV28 and TRBJ2-1; TCRdb outputs TRBD2, but without DNA this stays unchecked. This CDR3 is 16 amino acids long. Germline V gene sequence: CDR1 MDHEN, CDR2 SYDVKM. CDR3 protein: CASSLALSSSYNEQFF.

The V and J genes are TRBV20-1 and TRBJ2-3; TCRdb's D gene call, TRBD1, goes unchecked for lack of DNA. Germline V gives CDR1 DFQATT, CDR2 SNEGSKA (reference sequence). The CDR3 runs to 14 residues. The CDR3 reads CSASRTVNTDTQYF.

The V gene is TRBV20-1, the J gene TRBJ1-6. The CDR3 has 11 amino acids. Germline assignment: CDR1 DFQATT and CDR2 SNEGSKA (reference sequence). The chain's CDR3 is CSASLFSPLHF.

This sequence joins TRBV11-2 and TRBJ2-1; TCRdb gives TRBD2 as the D gene, but with no DNA this cannot be confirmed. The CDR3 is 16 amino acids. The germline gives CDR1 SGHAT, CDR2 FQNNGV. CDR3 sequence: CASSLVTSGRVNEQFF.